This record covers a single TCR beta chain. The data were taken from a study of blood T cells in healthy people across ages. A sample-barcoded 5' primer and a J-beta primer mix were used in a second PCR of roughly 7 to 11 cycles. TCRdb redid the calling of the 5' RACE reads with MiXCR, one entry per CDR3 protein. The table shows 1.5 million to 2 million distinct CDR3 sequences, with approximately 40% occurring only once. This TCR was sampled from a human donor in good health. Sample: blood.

For the CDR3, the DNA is TGTGCCAGTGGACTAGCGGGAGACAATGAGCAGTTCTTC. Amino acids: CASGLAGDNEQFF. The chain joins TRBV3-1 to TRBJ2-1, with TRBD2 matching over 13 bases. The CDR3 runs to 13 residues. Germline V lookup: CDR1 LGHDT, CDR2 YNNKEL (reference sequence). J gave up 5 bases and V 9 bases, and 1 base lay outside the gene matches.